This entry features one T cell receptor beta chain sequence. Original data processing: Reference gene primer amplification gave nucleated cell count estimates. Libraries were prepared by immunoSEQ multiplex PCR; TCRdb keeps only in-frame clonotypes and omits some of them. The V and J calls and clone size were taken over from that table, and D and trimming were inferred from the DNA. The sample holds under 300,000 clones, about 80% seen once. CDR3 length: 14 residues. Between the trimmed V and J ends, which lost 4 bases and 4 bases, there was a span of 13 bases. Germline V gives CDR1 KGHSH, CDR2 LQKENI. The source of the sample is a study of blood T cell repertoires in COVID-19. On the study more broadly: Specimens from acute and convalescent COVID-19 originated in the United States, Italy and Spain.

This clonotype was sampled from a woman aged 80 or over with acute or convalescent COVID-19. The chain recombines TRBV18 with TRBJ1-1, with D maybe TRBD1 (5 bases). The sample consisted of peripheral blood. CDR3 bases: TGTGCCAGCTCACTCTCGGGGGGGAGCACTGAAGCTTTCTTT. It codes for CASSLSGGSTEAFF.